These 20 T cell receptor beta chains share one sample of origin, sequenced in a study of blood T cell repertoires in COVID-19. Repertoires were generated with immunoSEQ multiplex PCR, while TCRdb's copy carries only in-frame clones and drops some. The sample includes 75,000 to 90,000 clones, 85% of them seen just once. Input material: peripheral blood. These receptors were obtained from a man older than 75 with active or convalescent COVID-19.

The chain uses TRBV7-3 and TRBJ2-5; D perhaps matches TRBD2 (6 bases). The germline V gene has CDR1 SGHTA and CDR2 FQGTGA. CDR3 size: 17 residues. V shed 4 bases and J shed 2 bases, with 20 bases lying between them. As DNA, the CDR3 is TGTGCCAGCAGCTCGCTCCCTTCCGGGAGAGGGCAAGAGACCCAGTACTTC. It is translated as CASSSLPSGRGQETQYF. Based on the CDR3 plus reference TRBV7-3 and TRBJ2-5, the full variable domain is GAGVSQTPSNKVTEKGKYVELRCDPISGHTALYWYRQSLGQGPEFLIYFQGTGAADDSGLPNDRFFAVRPEGSVSTLKIQRTERGDSAVYLCASSSLPSGRGQETQYFGPGTRLLVL.

The V and J genes are TRBV24-1 and TRBJ2-1; tentative D call: TRBD1 (6 bases). The CDR3 length is 17 residues. CDR1 is KGHDR and CDR2 is SFDVKD in the germline V gene. Trimming left V 2 bases short and J 0 bases short, with 13 bases between. The CDR3 region is CATSDSAGTFSYNEQFF. CDR3 coding DNA: TGTGCCACCAGTGATTCCGCCGGGACATTCTCCTACAATGAGCAGTTCTTC.

V gene TRBV11-3 combines with J gene TRBJ2-1, with TRBD2 matching 7 bases. The CDR3 is 14 amino acids. The junction had 2 bases not matched to a gene; V was cut back by 3 bases and J by 3 bases. Germline V gives CDR1 SGHNT, CDR2 YENEEA. CDR3 protein: CASSFPSGYNEQFF. As DNA, the CDR3 is TGTGCCAGCAGCTTCCCTAGCGGCTACAATGAGCAGTTCTTC.

This chain uses TRBV11-2 with TRBJ1-4; possibly TRBD1 for D (6 bases). The CDR3 runs 17 residues. V lost 1 base to trimming and J lost 7 bases, with 19 bases between them. Germline CDR1 SGHAT, CDR2 FQNNGV. The DNA of the CDR3 is TGTGCCAGCAGCTTAGGGGCGGCTGGGGGCCGTCGTGAAAAACTGTTTTTT. Translating gives CASSLGAAGGRREKLFF.

This sequence joins TRBV5-8 and TRBJ2-5; D uncertain. The ends were cut back, 4 bases at V and 4 bases at J, with 11 bases in the middle. Germline V lookup: CDR1 SGHTS, CDR2 YDEGEE. The CDR3 contains 13 residues. CDR3 nucleotide sequence: TGTGCCAGCAGCCCAGACTTCTTAGAGACCCAGTACTTC. It translates to CASSPDFLETQYF.

The V gene is TRBV5-1, the J gene TRBJ2-5; possibly TRBD1 for D (6 bases). Trimming removed 0 bases from V and 0 bases from J, with 12 bases in between. CDR1 and CDR2 (germline): SGHRS, YFSETQ. The CDR3 has 16 amino acids. The CDR3 protein is CASSLGSQGYQETQYF. The CDR3, as DNA: TGCGCCAGCAGCTTGGGATCTCAGGGGTACCAAGAGACCCAGTACTTC.

This chain links TRBV6-1 with TRBJ1-4, with 8 bases lining up with TRBD1. The junction had 5 bases not matched to a gene; V was cut back by 1 base and J by 7 bases. The CDR3 consists of 15 residues. The germline V gene encodes CDR1 MNHNS and CDR2 SASEGT. In DNA form, the CDR3 reads TGTGCCAGCAGTGAAGTGCAGGGGGCACGTGAAAAACTGTTTTTT. Its translation: CASSEVQGAREKLFF.

The CDR3 region is CATAESPRFYEQYV. CDR3 sequence (DNA): TGTGCCACCGCCGAGTCACCTAGGTTCTACGAGCAGTACGTC. The chain combines TRBV10-3 with TRBJ2-7, with D unresolved. Trimming took off 10 bases at V and 3 bases at J, with 19 bases between the two ends. CDR3 length equals 14 residues. CDR1 is ENHRY and CDR2 is SYGVKD in the germline V gene.

Notes on this clone: A read error is possible here, since a much larger clone lies one base away. This chain joins TRBV11-2 and TRBJ1-1, with 7 positions matching TRBD1. Per germline, CDR1 SGHAT and CDR2 FQNNGV. With 1 base clipped from V and 5 bases from J, the junction kept 1 base outside the gene matches. This CDR3 is built from 13 residues. The CDR3 DNA reads as TGTGCCAGCAGCTTAGGACAGGGAACTGAAGCTTTCTTT. It codes for CASSLGQGTEAFF.

This sequence joins TRBV5-1 and TRBJ1-6; 7 bases align to TRBD1. The CDR3 consists of 15 residues. Trimming cost V 0 bases and J 10 bases; bases outside gene matches: 7. Germline lookup yields CDR1 SGHRS and CDR2 YFSETQ. The CDR3 protein is CASSLEGGSGSPLHF. The CDR3 DNA is TGCGCCAGCAGCTTGGAAGGGGGCTCGGGATCACCCCTCCACTTT.

This chain uses TRBV5-1 with TRBJ1-2, with TRBD1 matching over 7 bases. Per germline, CDR1 SGHRS and CDR2 YFSETQ. Trimming at V came to 2 bases and at J to 3 bases, leaving 7 bases not matched to a gene. The CDR3 is made up of 15 amino acids. CDR3: CASSFNQGDDYGYTF. The CDR3 DNA follows: TGCGCCAGCAGCTTTAACCAGGGGGATGACTATGGCTACACCTTC.

The V gene is TRBV28, the J gene TRBJ2-7; the match to TRBD2 covers 11 bases. V shed 3 bases and J 5 bases; nucleotides not matched to a gene: 15. CDR3 length: 18 residues. Germline loops: CDR1 MDHEN, CDR2 SYDVKM. The CDR3 DNA is TGTGCCAGCAGTTTGAACAGACTAGCGGGGCTCTATAGTAACGAGCAGTACGTC. Protein product: CASSLNRLAGLYSNEQYV.

The chain uses TRBV5-1 and TRBJ1-1; perhaps TRBD1 as D (6 bases). This CDR3 has 13 residues. Germline V lookup: CDR1 SGHRS, CDR2 YFSETQ. Trimming left V 5 bases short and J 2 bases short, with 10 bases between. The CDR3 sequence is CASSSGTNTEAFF. CDR3 coding DNA: TGCGCCAGCAGTTCAGGGACAAACACTGAAGCTTTCTTT.

This clone was counted only a few times. Other DNA sequences in the sample encode the same CDR3. V and J are TRBV5-6 and TRBJ1-1; 7 bases map to TRBD1. Germline V gene lookup returns CDR1 SGHDT and CDR2 YYEEEE. The CDR3 length is 13 residues. V lost 5 bases, J lost 0 bases, and 1 base stayed unmatched. The CDR3 here is CASRTGMNTEAFF. CDR3 DNA sequence: TGTGCCAGCAGGACAGGGATGAACACTGAAGCTTTCTTT.

The gene calls are TRBV6-5 and TRBJ1-2; D is perhaps TRBD1 (6 bases). This CDR3 is built from 12 residues. The V end was cut by 5 bases, the J end by 8 bases, with 12 bases between. The germline V gene encodes CDR1 MNHEY and CDR2 SVGAGI. CDR3 region: CASSTTGWGYTF. The CDR3 DNA reads TGTGCCAGCAGTACCACAGGGTGGGGCTACACCTTC.

The chain links TRBV28 to TRBJ1-5; D is unclear. The CDR3 has 16 amino acids. Trimming took off 6 bases at V and 2 bases at J, with 17 bases between the two ends. CDR1 is MDHEN and CDR2 is SYDVKM in the germline V gene. CDR3 sequence reads: CASSPPRNSGNQPQHF. CDR3 bases: TGTGCCAGCAGCCCGCCTCGAAATTCGGGCAATCAGCCCCAGCATTTT.

The rearrangement joins TRBV2 to TRBJ2-1; 7 bases match TRBD2. Germline assignment: CDR1 SNHLY and CDR2 FYNNEI. V shed 5 bases and J 15 bases; nucleotides not matched to a gene: 10. CDR3 length: 12 amino acids. CDR3: CASSKLGPGGFF. CDR3 nucleotides: TGTGCCAGCAGTAAACTAGGACCGGGAGGGTTCTTC.

This clone was counted only a few times. The V and J genes are TRBV7-8 and TRBJ2-7; TRBD2 matches 7 bases. CDR1 and CDR2 (germline): SGHVS, FQNEAQ. The junction had 7 bases not matched to a gene; V was cut back by 2 bases and J by 6 bases. The CDR3 has 14 amino acids. CDR3 nucleotides: TGTGCCAGCAGCTTAAGGGCGGGAGAGAGCGAGCAGTACGTC. Amino acids: CASSLRAGESEQYV.

The chain employs TRBV6-5 and TRBJ2-5, with 7 bases identical to TRBD1. The CDR3 runs 13 residues. Germline V gives CDR1 MNHEY, CDR2 SVGAGI. The J segment lost 4 bases and the V segment lost 7 bases, leaving 6 bases of the junction unmatched. In DNA form, the CDR3 reads TGTGCCAGCACCAGGGGGTTTGGAGAGACCCAGTACTTC. Its translation is CASTRGFGETQYF.

This chain uses TRBV14 with TRBJ2-3; D possibly corresponds to TRBD2 (7 bases). Germline values: CDR1 SGHDN, CDR2 FVKESK. Trimming took off 1 base at V and 2 bases at J, with 13 bases between the two ends. This CDR3 is built from 16 residues. This chain's CDR3 is CASSQVAGADTDTQYF. The CDR3 DNA sequence: TGTGCCAGCAGCCAAGTCGCGGGGGCCGACACAGATACGCAGTATTTT.